The 14 T cell receptor beta chains presented below share a single source sample, sequenced in a study of cytomegalovirus exposure and HLA in healthy donors. It was with 60 Vbeta and 13 Jbeta primers that the PCR ran. TCRdb keeps only in-frame clones here, not all; method: immunoSEQ multiplex PCR. The repertoire includes 140,000 or so clones, around 85% of them detected once, and 1.2% sits in the top ten. The sequenced sample consisted of PBMCs. The receptors originated from a female donor in good health and CMV-seronegative.

There are a few counts of this clone. The chain has TRBV7-3 and TRBJ2-6; unclear D gene. The CDR3 runs 15 residues. The germline V gene encodes CDR1 SGHTA and CDR2 FQGTGA. Between the trimmed V and J ends, which lost 3 bases and 0 bases, there was a span of 6 bases. The CDR3 region is CASSLTPSGANVLTF. For the CDR3, the DNA is TGTGCCAGCAGCTTGACTCCCTCTGGGGCCAACGTCCTGACTTTC.

As DNA, the CDR3 is TGTGCCAGCAGCACACGGACAGGGGGCACGACAGATACGCAGTATTTT. Its protein is CASSTRTGGTTDTQYF. V usage is TRBV7-9 and J usage is TRBJ2-3; 11 bases are a match to TRBD1. Germline CDR1 is SEHNR and CDR2 is FQNEAQ (reference sequence). The CDR3 sequence is 16 residues long. V dropped 5 bases and J dropped 3; count of bases not matched to a gene: 7.

The chain links TRBV4-2 to TRBJ2-5, with a tentative D call TRBD2 (5 bases). Near its end, the DNA agrees better with TRBJ2-7, so the J call may be wrong. The CDR3 has 13 amino acids. CDR1 is LGHNA, CDR2 YNFKEQ, per germline. The CDR3 region is CASSQDSGNEQYF. CDR3 nucleotides: TGTGCCAGCAGCCAAGATTCGGGAAACGAGCAGTACTTC.

The J gene is TRBJ2-2, the V gene TRBV19; TRBD2 aligns across 7 bases. The CDR3 sequence is 11 residues long. CDR1 is LNHDA, CDR2 SQIVND, per germline (reference sequence). With V trimmed by 7 bases and J by 11 bases, 4 bases remained unmatched. The DNA of the CDR3 is TGTGCCAGTACCCAGGGACTAGAGCTGTTTTTT. It specifies CASTQGLELFF.

Remarks on this clone: Mismatch with germline at one junction end may stem from a read error. The sample carries other DNA sequences with the same CDR3. The chain couples TRBV19 to TRBJ1-5; no clear D. The CDR3 is made up of 15 amino acids. Germline V CDR1 and CDR2: LNHDA, SQIVND (reference sequence). This CDR3 reads CASSITDYSNQPQHF. The CDR3 DNA sequence: TGTGCCAGTAGTATAACGGATTATAGCAATCAGCCCCAACATTTT.

The chain links TRBV19 to TRBJ2-5, with D unresolved. V lost 1 base and J lost 4, with 7 bases in between. CDR1 LNHDA and CDR2 SQIVND come from the germline V gene (reference sequence). This CDR3 has 13 residues. CDR3 protein: CASSIVSGETQYF. In DNA form, the CDR3 reads TGTGCCAGTAGTATAGTCAGTGGAGAGACCCAGTACTTC.

CDR3 DNA sequence: TGTGCCAGCAGCAGACCCCCTAGCGGGGGGAACACCGGGGAGCTGTTTTTT. This translates into CASSRPPSGGNTGELFF. This chain links TRBV7-8 with TRBJ2-2, with 10 nucleotides matching TRBD2. The germline gives CDR1 SGHVS, CDR2 FQNEAQ. V dropped 5 bases and J dropped 1; count of bases not matched to a gene: 7. This CDR3 is built from 17 residues.

The chain joins TRBV29-1 to TRBJ2-1; D is perhaps TRBD2 (6 bases). Germline CDR1 is SQVTM and CDR2 is ANQGSEA. The CDR3 extends over 12 amino acids. The V gene lost 3 bases and the J gene lost 6 bases, with 9 bases spanning the gap. The CDR3: CSVDFSGNEQFF. The CDR3 DNA is TGCAGCGTTGATTTTAGCGGCAATGAGCAGTTCTTC.

The CDR3: CASRRDSGRAEQYF. The CDR3 DNA is TGTGCCAGCAGAAGAGATAGCGGGAGAGCCGAGCAGTACTTC. This chain links TRBV5-4 with TRBJ2-7; 9 bases agree with TRBD2. Germline CDR1 reads SGHNT; CDR2 reads YYREEE (reference sequence). V shed 5 bases and J 6 bases; nucleotides not matched to a gene: 9. CDR3 size: 14 residues.

This chain links TRBV19 with TRBJ2-1, with D tentatively TRBD1 (6 bases). The V end lost 8 bases, the J end lost 5 bases, and 13 bases lay between the germline ends. The CDR3 contains 13 residues. Germline-derived CDR1 and CDR2 are LNHDA and SQIVND (reference sequence). The CDR3 coding sequence is TGTGCCAGTGGGGGACAACTTAACAATGAGCAGTTCTTC. The encoded protein is CASGGQLNNEQFF.

Concerning this clone: The limits of the CDR3 on the DNA are not certain, so only TCRdb's listed CDR3 is given. The chain has TRBV5-6 and TRBJ2-5; the listed D gene, TRBD1, was not tested against the DNA. Germline assignment: CDR1 SGHDT and CDR2 YYEEEE. The CDR3 is made up of 12 amino acids, end residues included. The chain's CDR3 is CASSVGQGAGYF.

This clone was detected only once. The chain links TRBV5-4 to TRBJ1-4; 9 bases map to TRBD1. This CDR3 has 15 amino acids. The junction had 6 bases not matched to a gene; V was cut back by 2 bases and J by 7 bases. CDR1 SGHNT and CDR2 YYREEE come from the germline V gene (reference sequence). The CDR3 reads CASSLPGQGSEKLFF. CDR3 nucleotide sequence: TGTGCCAGCAGCTTACCGGGACAGGGTAGTGAAAAACTGTTTTTT.

This rearrangement joins TRBV7-2 to TRBJ1-3, with TRBD1 matching over 9 bases. The CDR3 extends over 16 amino acids. The J segment lost 4 bases and the V segment lost 0 bases, leaving 4 bases of the junction unmatched. CDR1 is SGHTA, CDR2 FQGNSA, per germline. In DNA, the CDR3 is TGTGCCAGCAGCTTAGCCGGGACAGGGACAGGAAACACCATATATTTT. Amino acids: CASSLAGTGTGNTIYF.

This chain uses TRBV4-1 with TRBJ2-7, with D tentatively TRBD2 (5 bases). The CDR3 length is 15 residues. V was pared by 0 bases and J by 1 base, with 10 bases between. The V gene's germline CDR1 is MGHRA and CDR2 YSYEKL. The CDR3 loop is CASSQDLERSYEQYF. The DNA of the CDR3 is TGCGCCAGCAGCCAAGATTTAGAGCGGTCCTACGAGCAGTACTTC.